The present entry profiles one T cell receptor (beta chain) with its context. PCR used 60 Vbeta primers and 13 Jbeta primers. Only in-frame clones appear in the TCRdb table, and some are missing; sequencing was by immunoSEQ multiplex PCR. The table shows about 180,000 clones, with 65% to 90% occurring only once. This sample was included in a study of cytomegalovirus exposure and HLA in healthy donors. Germline V gene lookup returns CDR1 SGHRS and CDR2 YFSETQ. V trimming: 4 bases; J trimming: 11 bases; junction bases outside the gene matches: 15. This CDR3 has 15 residues. This chain joins TRBV5-1 and TRBJ1-1; 9 bases are shared with TRBD1. The origin of this receptor is a girl aged 2-10 years in good health and CMV-seropositive. The specimen was PBMCs. CDR3 sequence (DNA): TGCGCCAGCAGCGTAGGGACAGGGCCTCGGGGCCAGGCTTTCTTT. It encodes CASSVGTGPRGQAFF.